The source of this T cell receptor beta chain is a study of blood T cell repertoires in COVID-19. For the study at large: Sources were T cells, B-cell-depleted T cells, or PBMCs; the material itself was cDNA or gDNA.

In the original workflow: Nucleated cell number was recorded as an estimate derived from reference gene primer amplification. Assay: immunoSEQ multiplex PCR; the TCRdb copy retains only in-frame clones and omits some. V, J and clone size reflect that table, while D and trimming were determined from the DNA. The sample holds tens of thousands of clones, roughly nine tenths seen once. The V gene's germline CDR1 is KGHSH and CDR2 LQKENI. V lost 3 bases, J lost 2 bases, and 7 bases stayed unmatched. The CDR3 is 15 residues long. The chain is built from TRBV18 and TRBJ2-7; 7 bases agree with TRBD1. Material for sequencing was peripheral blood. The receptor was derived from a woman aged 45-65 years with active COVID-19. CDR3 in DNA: TGTGCCAGCTCACCCGACAGGGTAAGGGCCTACGAGCAGTACTTC. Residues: CASSPDRVRAYEQYF.